What follows are 30 T cell receptor beta chains derived from one specimen sequenced in a study of blood T cell repertoires in COVID-19 (dated by TCRdb to about 2020). Receptors were amplified or captured by the immunoSEQ multiplex PCR assay. TCRdb obtained this table from immuneACCESS and retained in-frame rearrangements with V and J assigned. These tables miss some clones; where compared with another copy, unresolved V genes account for less than half of the shortfall, and the remainder is unexplained. The table for this sample lists about 210,000 clones; 65% to 85% of them were counted only once. 4.3% of the sample is in the top ten clones. The specimen sequenced was PBMCs or T cells enriched from blood (not recorded which). These receptors came from a man aged 30-40 years with acute COVID-19.

This clone counts as medium-sized. The rearrangement joins TRBV6-5 to TRBJ2-7; 9 bases agree with TRBD1. Trimming removed 0 bases from V and 0 bases from J; junction bases left unmatched: 0. The CDR3 is made up of 15 amino acids. The germline V gene has CDR1 MNHEY and CDR2 SVGAGI. In DNA form, the CDR3 reads TGTGCCAGCAGTTACTCGACAGGGGGCTCCTACGAGCAGTACTTC. This translates into CASSYSTGGSYEQYF.

The CDR3 nucleotides are TGCGCCAGCAGCTTGACAGGGGGCTTGACAGATACGCAGTATTTT. Its protein product is CASSLTGGLTDTQYF. The V gene is TRBV5-1, the J gene TRBJ2-3; 9 bases agree with TRBD1. The germline gives CDR1 SGHRS, CDR2 YFSETQ. The CDR3 is made up of 15 amino acids. V shed 1 base and J 3 bases; nucleotides not matched to a gene: 3.

This clone was counted at least ten times. Other DNA sequences of this sample code for an identical CDR3. The rearrangement joins TRBV27 to TRBJ1-1, with unresolved D. The V gene lost 2 bases and the J gene lost 1 base, with 5 bases spanning the gap. There are 13 residues in the CDR3. Germline assignment: CDR1 MNHEY and CDR2 SMNVEV (reference sequence). CDR3 sequence: CASSLRRNTEAFF. The CDR3 nucleotides read TGTGCCAGCAGTTTACGGAGGAACACTGAAGCTTTCTTT.

The genes are TRBV27 and TRBJ2-7, with 7 bases lining up with TRBD2. The CDR3 spans 16 residues. The germline V gene has CDR1 MNHEY and CDR2 SMNVEV (reference sequence). The trim removed 3 bases at V and 0 bases at J, leaving 8 bases unmatched. The CDR3: CASSLGEGLYSYEQYF. The CDR3 region has the DNA TGTGCCAGCAGTTTGGGGGAGGGGCTCTACTCCTACGAGCAGTACTTC.

This chain links TRBV14 with TRBJ2-5; D is possibly TRBD1 (5 bases). This CDR3 is 17 amino acids long. V was pared by 6 bases and J by 5 bases, with 25 bases between. Germline V gene data show CDR1 as SGHDN and CDR2 as FVKESK. The CDR3 DNA reads TGTGCCAGCAGTCATACCATCCAGGGAAGGGTTGGGGAGACCCAGTACTTC. It codes for CASSHTIQGRVGETQYF.

This chain links TRBV28 with TRBJ2-5; D is uncertain. This CDR3 is built from 12 residues. The germline V gene encodes CDR1 MDHEN and CDR2 SYDVKM. Trimming took off 4 bases at V and 5 bases at J, with 8 bases between the two ends. The CDR3 loop is CASSSGFETQYF. The DNA of the CDR3 is TGTGCCAGCAGTTCCGGTTTCGAGACCCAGTACTTC.

The genes are TRBV5-1 and TRBJ2-6; D is unclear. The CDR3 is 14 amino acids. Trimming shortened V by 4 bases and J by 0 bases, and 5 bases separated the two germline ends. Per the germline V gene, CDR1 is SGHRS and CDR2 is YFSETQ. The CDR3 region has the DNA TGCGCCAGCAGCCCCCTCTCTGGGGCCAACGTCCTGACTTTC. Its protein is CASSPLSGANVLTF.

This clone was seen a few times. Other DNA sequences of this sample code for an identical CDR3. The chain combines TRBV18 with TRBJ1-1, with D tentatively TRBD1 (6 bases). The CDR3 loop spans 14 amino acids. V dropped 5 bases and J dropped 1 base, with 11 bases sitting between them. Germline CDR1 and CDR2: KGHSH and LQKENI. CDR3 in amino acids: CASSVQGKNTEAFF. The CDR3 DNA sequence: TGTGCCAGCTCAGTACAGGGAAAGAACACTGAAGCTTTCTTT.

This clone was found a few times. The chain recombines TRBV5-6 with TRBJ1-2; a weak D match, TRBD1 (5 bases). The CDR3 covers 16 residues. Trimming left V 3 bases short and J 7 bases short, with 22 bases between. Germline V gives CDR1 SGHDT, CDR2 YYEEEE. CDR3 amino acids: CASSWGWGLLFSGYTF. CDR3 nucleotides: TGTGCCAGCAGCTGGGGGTGGGGACTCCTTTTCTCTGGCTACACCTTC.

This clone was detected a few times. V gene TRBV9 combines with J gene TRBJ2-2; 8 bases fit TRBD1. This CDR3 comprises 15 residues. With 2 bases clipped from V and 4 bases from J, the junction kept 4 bases outside the gene matches. The germline gives CDR1 SGDLS, CDR2 YYNGEE. The CDR3 DNA sequence: TGTGCCAGCAGCGTCGGACAGGGCTCCACCGGGGAGCTGTTTTTT. Amino acids: CASSVGQGSTGELFF.

This chain joins TRBV19 and TRBJ2-7, with 9 bases identical to TRBD1. Germline V lookup: CDR1 LNHDA, CDR2 SQIVND (reference sequence). The CDR3 contains 13 residues. J lost 5 bases, V lost 5 bases, and 4 bases had no gene match. As DNA, the CDR3 is TGTGCCAGTAGTTTCACAGGGGGCCACGAGCAGTACTTC. It translates to CASSFTGGHEQYF. Looking up the rest from reference TRBV19 and TRBJ2-7 gives the full variable domain: DGGITQSPKYLFRKEGQNVTLSCEQNLNHDAMYWYRQDPGQGLRLIYYSQIVNDFQKGDIAEGYSVSREKKESFPLTVTSAQKNPTAFYLCASSFTGGHEQYFGPGTRLTVT.

The chain has TRBV9 and TRBJ2-2; TRBD1 matches at 7 bases. Germline CDR1 and CDR2: SGDLS and YYNGEE. CDR3 length: 15 residues. V lost 4 bases and J lost 7; bases outside the gene matches: 10. The CDR3 loop is CASSIHRGMVGELFF. As DNA, the CDR3 is TGTGCCAGCAGCATCCACAGGGGAATGGTCGGGGAGCTGTTTTTT.

The sample holds one count of this clone. V gene TRBV7-9 combines with J gene TRBJ1-1, with D perhaps matching TRBD1 (5 bases). This CDR3 has 15 amino acids. Trimming cost V 2 bases and J 1 base, with 11 bases left between them. Germline CDR1 and CDR2: SEHNR and FQNEAQ (reference sequence). CDR3 sequence reads: CASSLYQGPNTEAFF. DNA for the CDR3: TGTGCCAGCAGCTTATATCAGGGCCCGAACACTGAAGCTTTCTTT.

The chain links TRBV9 to TRBJ1-4; weak D call: TRBD1 (6 bases). CDR1 SGDLS and CDR2 YYNGEE come from the germline V gene. V lost 0 bases, J lost 3 bases, and 12 bases lay in between. The CDR3 extends over 16 amino acids. The CDR3 region has the DNA TGTGCCAGCAGCGTAGGTCTCAGGGGAGCTAATGAAAAACTGTTTTTT. It is translated as CASSVGLRGANEKLFF.

The genes are TRBV27 and TRBJ2-5, with 7 positions matching TRBD1. The V gene end was trimmed by 1 base and the J gene end by 0 bases; junction bases not matched to a gene: 8. This CDR3 spans 17 amino acids. The germline CDR1 and CDR2 sequences are MNHEY and SMNVEV (reference sequence). This CDR3 reads CASSLFPRTGDQETQYF. The CDR3 bases are TGTGCCAGCAGTTTATTCCCGAGGACAGGCGACCAAGAGACCCAGTACTTC.

The chain joins TRBV7-2 to TRBJ2-3; D is undetermined. Germline values: CDR1 SGHTA, CDR2 FQGNSA. Between the trimmed V and J ends, which lost 1 base and 10 bases, there was a span of 12 bases. The CDR3 has 13 amino acids. CDR3 amino acids: CASSLGLAVPQYF. The CDR3 DNA reads as TGTGCCAGCAGCTTAGGATTGGCAGTACCGCAGTATTTT.

The J gene is TRBJ2-1, the V gene TRBV6-1; D might be TRBD1 (5 bases). Deletions cut 1 base from V and 9 bases from J, with 19 bases between. The CDR3 spans 16 residues. Germline V gene sequence: CDR1 MNHNS, CDR2 SASEGT. CDR3 amino acids: CASSEGFRLGVSEQFF. The CDR3 bases are TGTGCCAGCAGTGAAGGATTTAGGTTAGGGGTCAGTGAGCAGTTCTTC.

The gene calls are TRBV19 and TRBJ2-3; D is ambiguous. V was cut by 5 bases and J by 1 base, with 13 bases left in between. The germline gives CDR1 LNHDA, CDR2 SQIVND (reference sequence). The CDR3 loop spans 15 amino acids. The chain's CDR3 is CASSPLPQGTDTQYF. CDR3 nucleotide sequence: TGTGCCAGTAGTCCCCTTCCCCAGGGCACAGATACGCAGTATTTT.

V and J are TRBV19 and TRBJ1-1; 9 nucleotides agree with TRBD1. The CDR3 contains 14 residues. The V gene's germline CDR1 is LNHDA and CDR2 SQIVND (reference sequence). J was trimmed by 6 bases and V by 5 bases; bases with no gene match: 7. The CDR3 spells CASSPTGGVAEAFF. CDR3 sequence (DNA): TGTGCCAGTAGTCCGACAGGGGGGGTCGCTGAAGCTTTCTTT.

This chain uses TRBV27 with TRBJ1-6, with 9 bases aligning to TRBD1. J gave up 1 base and V 3 bases, and 4 bases lay outside the gene matches. This CDR3 is built from 17 residues. Germline CDR1 reads MNHEY; CDR2 reads SMNVEV (reference sequence). This CDR3 is CASSFLGQGSYNSPLHF. The CDR3 DNA sequence: TGTGCCAGCAGTTTTTTGGGACAGGGTTCCTATAATTCACCCCTCCACTTT.

The chain employs TRBV5-1 and TRBJ1-2; 8 bases fit TRBD1. Per germline, CDR1 SGHRS and CDR2 YFSETQ. With V trimmed by 3 bases and J by 6 bases, 13 bases remained unmatched. CDR3 length: 16 amino acids. This CDR3 is CASSSTLLDRDDGYTF. DNA for the CDR3: TGCGCCAGCAGCTCGACACTGTTGGACAGGGATGATGGCTACACCTTC.

The CDR3 here is CASSRVSDTQYF. The CDR3 DNA sequence: TGTGCCAGCAGCCGCGTCTCAGATACGCAGTATTTT. The gene calls are TRBV7-2 and TRBJ2-3; D ambiguous. V lost 5 bases, J lost 4 bases, and 7 bases lay in between. CDR1 and CDR2 (germline): SGHTA, FQGNSA. The CDR3 sequence is 12 residues long.

This clone was seen a few times. V gene TRBV6-2 or TRBV6-3 combines with J gene TRBJ2-7; 8 bases match TRBD2. After removal of 5 bases from V and 4 bases from J, the junction contained 13 bases not matched to a gene. The CDR3 length is 16 residues. In germline, CDR1 is MNHEY, CDR2 SVGEGT. As DNA, the CDR3 is TGTGCCAGCAGTGCCCCCCTGAGCGGGAGCCTTTACGAGCAGTACTTC. It codes for CASSAPLSGSLYEQYF.

This clone has only a few counts. The chain carries TRBV6-1 and TRBJ1-5; D not certain. Germline V gene data show CDR1 as MNHNS and CDR2 as SASEGT. V was shortened by 3 bases and J by 0 bases, with 6 bases between the two germline ends. The CDR3 spans 14 residues. In DNA form, the CDR3 reads TGTGCCAGCAGTGAGGGCAGTAGCAATCAGCCCCAGCATTTT. It translates to CASSEGSSNQPQHF.

Only one count was recorded for this clone. This rearrangement joins TRBV28 to TRBJ1-2; D unclear. Trimming cost V 5 bases and J 8 bases, with 18 bases left between them. The CDR3 has 14 residues. Per the germline V gene, CDR1 is MDHEN and CDR2 is SYDVKM. The CDR3 reads CASSPTGIYGGYTF. Written as DNA, the CDR3 is TGTGCCAGCAGTCCAACGGGGATTTATGGCGGCTACACCTTC.

The chain recombines TRBV6-5 with TRBJ2-3; tentative D call: TRBD1 (5 bases). The CDR3 runs to 13 residues. Trimming took off 6 bases at V and 5 bases at J, with 12 bases between the two ends. Germline values: CDR1 MNHEY, CDR2 SVGAGI. The CDR3 DNA sequence: TGTGCCAGCAGCCGCAGGGTTCAAGATACGCAGTATTTT. Protein product: CASSRRVQDTQYF.

This chain links TRBV3-1 (or the pseudogene TRBV3-2) with TRBJ1-6; D is ambiguous. Germline-derived CDR1 and CDR2 are LGHDT and YNNKEL (reference sequence). CDR3 length equals 14 residues. Trimming cost V 5 bases and J 9 bases, with 14 bases left between them. The CDR3 DNA sequence: TGTGCCAGCAGCGATTATGTGGGGAGTTCACCCCTCCACTTT. It encodes CASSDYVGSSPLHF.

The chain carries TRBV5-1 and TRBJ2-7; a possible D gene is TRBD1 (5 bases). Per germline, CDR1 SGHRS and CDR2 YFSETQ. This CDR3 has 17 amino acids. The V end lost 0 bases, the J end lost 4 bases, and 20 bases lay between the germline ends. CDR3 residues: CASSLAALGPGDYEQYF. CDR3 coding DNA: TGCGCCAGCAGCTTGGCCGCCCTGGGGCCTGGGGATTACGAGCAGTACTTC.

V usage is TRBV27 and J usage is TRBJ2-7; 8 bases agree with TRBD2. V was pared by 0 bases and J by 2 bases, with 6 bases of the junction left unmatched. From germline, CDR1 is MNHEY and CDR2 SMNVEV (reference sequence). The CDR3 is made up of 16 amino acids. Here the CDR3 DNA reads TGTGCCAGCAGTTTATCGGTGGCGGGGGGTCCCTACGAGCAGTACTTC. This codes for CASSLSVAGGPYEQYF.

The V gene is TRBV9, the J gene TRBJ2-2; 7 nucleotides match TRBD1. V shed 4 bases and J 5 bases; nucleotides not matched to a gene: 5. CDR3 length: 14 residues. Germline V gene lookup returns CDR1 SGDLS and CDR2 YYNGEE. The DNA for the CDR3 is TGTGCCAGCAGCTTCTGGGACAGTACCGGGGAGCTGTTTTTT. It codes for CASSFWDSTGELFF.